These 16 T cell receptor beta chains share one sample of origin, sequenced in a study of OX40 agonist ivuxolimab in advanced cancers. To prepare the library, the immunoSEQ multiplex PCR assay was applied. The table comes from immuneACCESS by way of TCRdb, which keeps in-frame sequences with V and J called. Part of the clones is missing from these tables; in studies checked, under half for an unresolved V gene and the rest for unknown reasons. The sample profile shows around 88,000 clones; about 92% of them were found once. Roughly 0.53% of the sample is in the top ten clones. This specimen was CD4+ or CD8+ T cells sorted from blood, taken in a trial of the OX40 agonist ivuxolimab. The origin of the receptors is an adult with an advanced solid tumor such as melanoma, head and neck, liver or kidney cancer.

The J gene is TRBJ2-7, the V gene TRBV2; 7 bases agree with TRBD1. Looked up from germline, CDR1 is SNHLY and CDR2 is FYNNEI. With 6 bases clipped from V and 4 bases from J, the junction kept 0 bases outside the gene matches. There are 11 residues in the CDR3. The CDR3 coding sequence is TGTGCCAGCAGGGGACAGTACGAGCAGTACTTC. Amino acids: CASRGQYEQYF.

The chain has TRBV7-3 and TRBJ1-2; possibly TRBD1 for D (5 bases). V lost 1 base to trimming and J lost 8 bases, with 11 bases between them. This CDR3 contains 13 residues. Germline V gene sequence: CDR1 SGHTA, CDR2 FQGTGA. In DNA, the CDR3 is TGTGCCAGCAGCTTAATGTACCGGGGGGGCTACACCTTC. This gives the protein CASSLMYRGGYTF.

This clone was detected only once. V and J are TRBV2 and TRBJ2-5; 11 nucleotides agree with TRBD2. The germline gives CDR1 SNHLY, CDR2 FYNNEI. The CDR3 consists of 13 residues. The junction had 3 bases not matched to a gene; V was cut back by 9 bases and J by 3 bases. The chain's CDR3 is CASRLAGKETQYF. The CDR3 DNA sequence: TGTGCCAGTCGACTAGCGGGAAAAGAGACCCAGTACTTC.

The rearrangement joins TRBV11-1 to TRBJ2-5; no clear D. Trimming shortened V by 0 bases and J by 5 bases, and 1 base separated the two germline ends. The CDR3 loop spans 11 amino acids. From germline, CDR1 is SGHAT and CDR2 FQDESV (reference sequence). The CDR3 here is CASSLAETQYF. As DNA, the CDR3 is TGTGCCAGCAGCTTAGCCGAGACCCAGTACTTC.

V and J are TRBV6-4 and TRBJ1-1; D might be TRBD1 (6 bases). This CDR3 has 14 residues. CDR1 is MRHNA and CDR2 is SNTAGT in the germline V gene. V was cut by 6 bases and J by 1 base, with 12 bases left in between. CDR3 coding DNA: TGTGCCAGCAGACCTGGGACACAGAACACTGAAGCTTTCTTT. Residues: CASRPGTQNTEAFF.

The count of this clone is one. CDR3 sequence (DNA): TGTGCCAGCAGCCCCCAGACTAGCGGGGTAGGGACTGATACGCAGTATTTT. It is translated as CASSPQTSGVGTDTQYF. This rearrangement joins TRBV7-2 to TRBJ2-3, with 11 bases that match TRBD2. J gave up 6 bases and V 5 bases, and 13 bases lay outside the gene matches. The CDR3 is 17 residues long. Germline V gene lookup returns CDR1 SGHTA and CDR2 FQGNSA.

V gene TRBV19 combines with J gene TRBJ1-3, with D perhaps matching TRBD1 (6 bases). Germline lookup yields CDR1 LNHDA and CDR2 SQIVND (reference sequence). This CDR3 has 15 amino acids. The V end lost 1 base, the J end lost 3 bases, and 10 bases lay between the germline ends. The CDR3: CASSIVRGDGNTIYF. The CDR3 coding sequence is TGTGCCAGTAGTATAGTCAGGGGTGATGGAAACACCATATATTTT.

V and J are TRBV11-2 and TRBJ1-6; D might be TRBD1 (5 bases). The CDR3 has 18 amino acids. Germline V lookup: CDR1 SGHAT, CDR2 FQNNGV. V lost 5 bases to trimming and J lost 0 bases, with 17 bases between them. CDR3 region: CASSLRGGGSSYNSPLHF. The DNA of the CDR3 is TGTGCCAGCAGCCTCCGGGGCGGGGGGAGCTCCTATAATTCACCCCTCCACTTT.

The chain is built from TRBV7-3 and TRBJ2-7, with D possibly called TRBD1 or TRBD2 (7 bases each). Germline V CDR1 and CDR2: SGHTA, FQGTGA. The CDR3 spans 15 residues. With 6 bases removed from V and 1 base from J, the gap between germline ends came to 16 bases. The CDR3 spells CASSPGGQSSYEQYF. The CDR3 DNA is TGTGCCAGCAGTCCGGGGGGACAGTCTTCCTACGAGCAGTACTTC.

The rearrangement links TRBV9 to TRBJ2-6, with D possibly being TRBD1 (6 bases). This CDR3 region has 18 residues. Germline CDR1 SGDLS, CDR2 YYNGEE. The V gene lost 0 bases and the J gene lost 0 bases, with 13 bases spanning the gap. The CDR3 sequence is CASSVGGHVPSGANVLTF. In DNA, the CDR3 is TGTGCCAGCAGCGTAGGGGGACACGTTCCCTCTGGGGCCAACGTCCTGACTTTC.

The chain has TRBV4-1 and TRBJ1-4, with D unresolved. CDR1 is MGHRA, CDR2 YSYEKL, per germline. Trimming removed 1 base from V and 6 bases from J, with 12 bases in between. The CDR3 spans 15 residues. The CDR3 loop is CASSQGQEGYEKLFF. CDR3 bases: TGCGCCAGCAGCCAAGGTCAAGAGGGATATGAAAAACTGTTTTTT.

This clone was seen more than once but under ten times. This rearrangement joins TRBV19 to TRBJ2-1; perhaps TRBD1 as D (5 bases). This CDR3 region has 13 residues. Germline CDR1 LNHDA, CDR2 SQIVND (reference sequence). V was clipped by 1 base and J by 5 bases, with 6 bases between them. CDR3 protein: CASSIGGNNEQFF. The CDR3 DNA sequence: TGTGCCAGTAGTATAGGGGGCAACAATGAGCAGTTCTTC.

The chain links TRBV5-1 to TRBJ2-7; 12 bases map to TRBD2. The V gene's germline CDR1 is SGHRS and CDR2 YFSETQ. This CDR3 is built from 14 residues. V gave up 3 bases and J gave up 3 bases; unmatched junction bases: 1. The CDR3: CASSWTSGVYEQYF. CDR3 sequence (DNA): TGCGCCAGCAGCTGGACTAGCGGGGTCTACGAGCAGTACTTC.

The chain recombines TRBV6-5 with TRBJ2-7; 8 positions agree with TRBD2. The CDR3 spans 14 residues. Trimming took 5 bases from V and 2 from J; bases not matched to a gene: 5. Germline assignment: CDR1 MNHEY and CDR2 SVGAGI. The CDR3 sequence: CASSPTSGAYEQYF. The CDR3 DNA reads TGTGCCAGCAGTCCCACTAGCGGAGCCTACGAGCAGTACTTC.

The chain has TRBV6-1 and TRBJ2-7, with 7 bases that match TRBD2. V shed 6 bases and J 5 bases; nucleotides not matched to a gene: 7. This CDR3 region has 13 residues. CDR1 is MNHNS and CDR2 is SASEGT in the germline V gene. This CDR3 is CASRVLGTNEQYF. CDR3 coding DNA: TGTGCCAGCAGGGTCCTTGGGACTAACGAGCAGTACTTC.

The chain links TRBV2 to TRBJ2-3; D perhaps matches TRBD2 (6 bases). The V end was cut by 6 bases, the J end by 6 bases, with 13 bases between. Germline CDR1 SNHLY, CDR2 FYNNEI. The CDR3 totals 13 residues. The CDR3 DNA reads TGTGCCAGCAGATTGCCTAGCGCTGATACGCAGTATTTT. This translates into CASRLPSADTQYF.